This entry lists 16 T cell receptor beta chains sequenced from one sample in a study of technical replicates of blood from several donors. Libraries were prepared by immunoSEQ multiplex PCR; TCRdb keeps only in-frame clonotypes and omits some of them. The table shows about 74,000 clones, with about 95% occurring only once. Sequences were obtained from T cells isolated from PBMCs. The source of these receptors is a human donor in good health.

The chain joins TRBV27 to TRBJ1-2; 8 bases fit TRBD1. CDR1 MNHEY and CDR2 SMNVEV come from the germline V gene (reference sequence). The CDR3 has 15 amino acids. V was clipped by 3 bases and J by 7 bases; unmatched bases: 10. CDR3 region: CASSFGTGLSGGYTF. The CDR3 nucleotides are TGTGCCAGCAGTTTCGGGACAGGTCTGTCGGGTGGCTACACCTTC.

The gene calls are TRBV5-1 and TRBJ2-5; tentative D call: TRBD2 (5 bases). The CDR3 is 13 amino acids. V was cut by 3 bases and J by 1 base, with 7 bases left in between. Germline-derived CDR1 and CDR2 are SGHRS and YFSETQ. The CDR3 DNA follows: TGCGCCAGCAGCTCGGGGTTCCAAGAGACCCAGTACTTC. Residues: CASSSGFQETQYF.

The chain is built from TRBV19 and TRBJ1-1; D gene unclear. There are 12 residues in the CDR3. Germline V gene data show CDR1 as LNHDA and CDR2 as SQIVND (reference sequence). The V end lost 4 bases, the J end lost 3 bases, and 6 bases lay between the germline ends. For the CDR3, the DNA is TGTGCCAGTAGTAACCGGGACACTGAAGCTTTCTTT. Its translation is CASSNRDTEAFF.

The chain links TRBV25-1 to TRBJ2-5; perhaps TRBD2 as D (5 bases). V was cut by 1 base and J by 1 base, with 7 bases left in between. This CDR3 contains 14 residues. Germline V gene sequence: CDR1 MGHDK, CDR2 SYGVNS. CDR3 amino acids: CASSEWTSQETQYF. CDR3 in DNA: TGTGCCAGCAGTGAATGGACTTCCCAAGAGACCCAGTACTTC.

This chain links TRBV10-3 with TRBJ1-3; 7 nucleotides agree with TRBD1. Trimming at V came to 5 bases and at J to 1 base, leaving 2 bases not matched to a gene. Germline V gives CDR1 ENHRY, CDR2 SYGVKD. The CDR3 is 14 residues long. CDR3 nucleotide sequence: TGTGCCATCAGTTTGGACAGGTCTGGAAACACCATATATTTT. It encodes CAISLDRSGNTIYF.

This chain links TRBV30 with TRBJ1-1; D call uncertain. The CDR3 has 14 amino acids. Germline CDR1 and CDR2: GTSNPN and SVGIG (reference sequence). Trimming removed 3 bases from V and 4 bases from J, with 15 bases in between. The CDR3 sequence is CAWSPGPEGTEAFF. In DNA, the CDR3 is TGTGCCTGGAGCCCGGGTCCAGAAGGCACTGAAGCTTTCTTT.

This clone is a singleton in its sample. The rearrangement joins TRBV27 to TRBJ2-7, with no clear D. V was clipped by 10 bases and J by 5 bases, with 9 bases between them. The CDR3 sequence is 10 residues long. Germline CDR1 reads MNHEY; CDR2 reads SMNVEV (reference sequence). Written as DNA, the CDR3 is TGTGCCACCATTCCCCACGAGCAGTACTTC. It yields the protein CATIPHEQYF.

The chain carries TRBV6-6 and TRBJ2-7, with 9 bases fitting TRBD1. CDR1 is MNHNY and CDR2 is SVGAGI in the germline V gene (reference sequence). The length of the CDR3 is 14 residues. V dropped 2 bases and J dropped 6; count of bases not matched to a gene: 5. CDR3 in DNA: TGTGCCAGCAGTTACAGGGGGACAGGGTTCGAGCAGTACTTC. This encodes CASSYRGTGFEQYF.

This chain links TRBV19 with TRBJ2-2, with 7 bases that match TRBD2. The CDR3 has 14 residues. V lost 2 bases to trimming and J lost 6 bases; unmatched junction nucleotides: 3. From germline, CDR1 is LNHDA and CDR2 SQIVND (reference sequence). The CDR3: CASSIRGVAGELFF. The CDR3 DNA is TGTGCCAGTAGTATACGGGGGGTCGCCGGGGAGCTGTTTTTT.

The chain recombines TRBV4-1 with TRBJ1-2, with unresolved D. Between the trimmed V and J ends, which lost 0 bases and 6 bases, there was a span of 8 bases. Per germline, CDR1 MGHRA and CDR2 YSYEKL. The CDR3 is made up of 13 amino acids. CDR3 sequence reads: CASSQDLQNGYTF. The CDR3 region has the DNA TGCGCCAGCAGCCAAGATCTACAGAATGGCTACACCTTC.

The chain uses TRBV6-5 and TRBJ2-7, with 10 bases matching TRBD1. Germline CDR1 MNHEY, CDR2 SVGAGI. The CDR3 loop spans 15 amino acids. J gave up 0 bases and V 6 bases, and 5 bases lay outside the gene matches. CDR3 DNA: TGTGCCAGCAGCCCCGGGACAGGGGACTCCTACGAGCAGTACTTC. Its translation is CASSPGTGDSYEQYF.

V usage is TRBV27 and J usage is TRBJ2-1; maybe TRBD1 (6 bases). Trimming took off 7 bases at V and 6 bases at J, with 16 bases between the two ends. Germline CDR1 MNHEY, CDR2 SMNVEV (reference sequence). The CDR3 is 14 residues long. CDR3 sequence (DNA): TGTGCCAGCACTTTTGGGGCAGGGGCCAATGAGCAGTTCTTC. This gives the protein CASTFGAGANEQFF.

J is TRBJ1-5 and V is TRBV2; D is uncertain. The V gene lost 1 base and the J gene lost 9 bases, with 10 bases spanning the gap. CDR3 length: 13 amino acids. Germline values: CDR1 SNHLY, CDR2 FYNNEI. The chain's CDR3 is CASSEGWVAPQHF. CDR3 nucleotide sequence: TGTGCCAGCAGTGAAGGCTGGGTAGCGCCCCAGCATTTT.

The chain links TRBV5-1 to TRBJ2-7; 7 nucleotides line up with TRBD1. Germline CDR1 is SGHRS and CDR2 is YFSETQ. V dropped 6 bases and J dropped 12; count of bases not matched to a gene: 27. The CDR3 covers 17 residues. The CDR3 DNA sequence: TGCGCCAGCACCAATTTGCCGGGGACAGTGAATTCGACGAAGGGGTACTTC. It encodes CASTNLPGTVNSTKGYF.

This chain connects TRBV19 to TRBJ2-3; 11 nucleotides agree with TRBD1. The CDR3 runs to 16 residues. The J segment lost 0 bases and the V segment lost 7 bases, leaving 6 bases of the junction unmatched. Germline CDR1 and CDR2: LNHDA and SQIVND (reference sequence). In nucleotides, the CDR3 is TGTGCCAGTAAGGACAGGGGGCCCTGGAGCACAGATACGCAGTATTTT. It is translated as CASKDRGPWSTDTQYF.

The CDR3 is CASSPDRAYNEQFF. CDR3 bases: TGTGCCAGCTCACCGGACAGGGCCTACAATGAGCAGTTCTTC. The rearrangement uses TRBV18 and TRBJ2-1, with TRBD1 matching over 8 bases. The CDR3 has 14 residues. Germline CDR1 and CDR2: KGHSH and LQKENI. V lost 3 bases, J lost 2 bases, and 0 bases stayed unmatched.